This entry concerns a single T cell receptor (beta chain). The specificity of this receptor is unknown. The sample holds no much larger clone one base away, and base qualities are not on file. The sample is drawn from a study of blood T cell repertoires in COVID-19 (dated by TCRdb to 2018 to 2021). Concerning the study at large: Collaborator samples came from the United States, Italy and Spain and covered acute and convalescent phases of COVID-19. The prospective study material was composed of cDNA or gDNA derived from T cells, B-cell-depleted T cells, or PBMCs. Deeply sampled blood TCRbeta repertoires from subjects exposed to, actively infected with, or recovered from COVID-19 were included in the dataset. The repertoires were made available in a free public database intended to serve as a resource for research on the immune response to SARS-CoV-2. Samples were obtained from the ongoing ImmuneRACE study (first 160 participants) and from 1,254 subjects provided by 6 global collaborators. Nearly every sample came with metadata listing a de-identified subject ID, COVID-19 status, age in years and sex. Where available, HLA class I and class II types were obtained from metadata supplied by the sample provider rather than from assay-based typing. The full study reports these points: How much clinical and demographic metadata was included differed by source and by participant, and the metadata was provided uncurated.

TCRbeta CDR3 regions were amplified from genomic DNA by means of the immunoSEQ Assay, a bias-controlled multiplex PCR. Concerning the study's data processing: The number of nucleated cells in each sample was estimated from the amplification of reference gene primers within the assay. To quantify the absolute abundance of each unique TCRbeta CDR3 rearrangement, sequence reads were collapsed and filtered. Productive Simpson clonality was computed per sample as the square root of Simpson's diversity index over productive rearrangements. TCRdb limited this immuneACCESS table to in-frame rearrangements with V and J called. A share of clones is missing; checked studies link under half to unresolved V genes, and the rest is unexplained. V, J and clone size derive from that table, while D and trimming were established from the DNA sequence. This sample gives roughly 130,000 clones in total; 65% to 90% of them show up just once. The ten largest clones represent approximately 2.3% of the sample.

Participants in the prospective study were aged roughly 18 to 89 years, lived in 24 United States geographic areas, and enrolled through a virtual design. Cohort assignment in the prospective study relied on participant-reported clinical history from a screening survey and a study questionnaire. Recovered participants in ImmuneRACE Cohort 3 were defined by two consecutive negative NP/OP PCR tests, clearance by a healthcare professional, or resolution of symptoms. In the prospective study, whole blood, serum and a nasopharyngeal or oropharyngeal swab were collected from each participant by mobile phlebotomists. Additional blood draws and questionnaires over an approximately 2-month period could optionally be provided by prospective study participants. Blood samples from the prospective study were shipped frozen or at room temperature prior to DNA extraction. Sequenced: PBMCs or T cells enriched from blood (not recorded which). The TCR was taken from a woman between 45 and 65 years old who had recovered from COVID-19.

The base sequence is TGTGCCAGCAGCCAGGTGCGGGGCTACGAGCAGTACTTC. This is translated as CASSQVRGYEQYF. This sequence uses TRBV7-2 and TRBJ2-7; the best D guess is TRBD2, with 6 bases matching. V was cut back by 5 bases and J by 3 bases, leaving a gap of 11 bases between them. Including the terminal cysteine and phenylalanine, the CDR3 comprises 13 residues. Of all the DNA, just the CDR3 is kept, 39 bases in frame from base 1. In the germline V gene, CDR1 corresponds to SGHTA and CDR2 to FQGNSA.